The TCR beta chain described here comes from a study of T-cell reconstitution after alpha-beta-depleted transplantation in children. Points from the study as a whole: Surviving recipient T cells and thymic progenitors underlay high day-60 TCRbeta diversity in some patients. Among T cells one year after transplant, newly produced cells accounted for most counts and diversity. About two months after transplant, alpha-beta T cells reportedly came from several hundred expanded graft clones.

V lost 2 bases and J lost 3; bases outside the gene matches: 6. The germline CDR1 and CDR2 sequences are MNHEY and SMNVEV (reference sequence). The CDR3 sequence is 16 residues long. Concerning this clonotype itself: Its antigen is unidentified.

Preparation of the TCRbeta library used unique molecular identifiers. TCRdb passed the PCR reads through MiXCR, listing each CDR3 protein once. The data show 200,000 to 300,000 distinct CDR3 sequences, 25% seen once. The sequencing used PBMCs, collected before TCRalphabeta/CD19-depleted stem cell transplant. The sequence was collected from a girl aged 2-10 years with Fanconi anemia, due to receive a stem cell transplant. The rearrangement links TRBV27 to TRBJ1-5; 8 bases agree with TRBD1. The CDR3 loop is CASSLIAGGLNQPQHF. CDR3 nucleotide sequence: TGTGCCAGCAGTTTAATAGCAGGGGGCCTCAATCAGCCCCAGCATTTT.